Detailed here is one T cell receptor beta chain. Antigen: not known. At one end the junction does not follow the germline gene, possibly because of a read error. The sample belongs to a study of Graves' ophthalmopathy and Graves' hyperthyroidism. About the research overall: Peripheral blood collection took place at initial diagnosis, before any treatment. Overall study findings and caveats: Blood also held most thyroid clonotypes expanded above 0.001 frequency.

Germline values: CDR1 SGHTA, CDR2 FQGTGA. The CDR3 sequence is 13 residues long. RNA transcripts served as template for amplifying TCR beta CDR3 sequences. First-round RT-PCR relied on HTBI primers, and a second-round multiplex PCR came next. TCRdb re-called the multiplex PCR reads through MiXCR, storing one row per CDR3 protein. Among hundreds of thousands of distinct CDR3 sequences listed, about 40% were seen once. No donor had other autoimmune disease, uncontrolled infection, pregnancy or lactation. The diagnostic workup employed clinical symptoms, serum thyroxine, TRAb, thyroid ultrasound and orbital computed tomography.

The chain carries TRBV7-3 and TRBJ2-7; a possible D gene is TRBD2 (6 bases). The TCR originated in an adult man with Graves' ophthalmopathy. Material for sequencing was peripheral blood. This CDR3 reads CASSLASSYEQHF. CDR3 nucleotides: TGTGCCAGCAGCCTAGCGAGTTCCTACGAGCAGCACTTC.